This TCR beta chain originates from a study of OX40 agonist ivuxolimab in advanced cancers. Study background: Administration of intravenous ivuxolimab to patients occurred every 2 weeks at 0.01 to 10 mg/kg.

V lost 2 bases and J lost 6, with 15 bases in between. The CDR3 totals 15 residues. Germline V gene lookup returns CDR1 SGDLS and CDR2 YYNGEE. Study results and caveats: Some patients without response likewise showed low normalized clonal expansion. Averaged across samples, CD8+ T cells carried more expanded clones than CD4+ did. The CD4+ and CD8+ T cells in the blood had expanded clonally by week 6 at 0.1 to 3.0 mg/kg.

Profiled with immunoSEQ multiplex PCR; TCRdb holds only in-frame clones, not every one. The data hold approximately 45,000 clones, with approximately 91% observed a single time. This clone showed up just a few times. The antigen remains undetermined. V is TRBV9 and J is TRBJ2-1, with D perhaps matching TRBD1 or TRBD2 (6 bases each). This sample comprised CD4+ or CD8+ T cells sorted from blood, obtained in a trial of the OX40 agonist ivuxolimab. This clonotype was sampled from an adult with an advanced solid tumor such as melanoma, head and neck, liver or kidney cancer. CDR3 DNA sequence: TGTGCCAGCAGCGTTTCAGGGGTGGGACTCAATGAGCAGTTCTTC. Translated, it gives CASSVSGVGLNEQFF.